This T cell receptor (beta chain) comes out of a study of T cells in Graves' hyperthyroidism and ophthalmopathy (dated by TCRdb to about 2019). With respect to the entire study: Peripheral blood samples were taken at the time of initial diagnosis, prior to any treatment. To identify TCR V-J signatures that set the groups apart, the researchers used a discovery cohort of 95 to 100 patients, made up of under 50 with Graves' ophthalmopathy and some 55 with stable Graves' hyperthyroidism. After sampling, hyperthyroidism patients received methimazole starting at 30 mg daily, and ophthalmopathy patients received high-dose intravenous methylprednisolone. Whether ophthalmopathy could be predicted prospectively was tested in an independent validation cohort made up of about 18 hyperthyroidism patients plus 17 patients who later progressed to ophthalmopathy. In six Graves' hyperthyroidism patients, the study also compared T-cell repertoires from thyroid tissue with T-cell repertoires from blood. The roughly 91 discovery patients were randomly split 7:3 into training and test sets. According to the paper, TCR Vbeta CDR3 sequencing was carried out on 135 peripheral blood samples, which came from fewer than 50 ophthalmopathy, 75 to 80 hyperthyroidism and roughly 17 progressor patients.

The germline V gene gives CDR1 as MNHNS and CDR2 as SASEGT. For this chain, trimming is 5 bases at the V end and 3 bases at the J end, and the number of junction bases without a gene match is 7. CDR3 length: 16 amino acids, cysteine to phenylalanine. CDR3 DNA is the only sequence kept; it has 48 bases, read in frame from the first base. The TCR beta CDR3 regions were amplified from RNA transcripts. The first round of RT-PCR for the TCR CDR3 was performed with the HTBI primer set and the Qiagen OneStep RT-PCR kit. Libraries were constructed in a second round of multiplex PCR, after which size selection and purification were performed. Paired-end sequencing of the libraries was performed with 100 bp reads on an Illumina HiSeq2000. On the authors' methods: SOAPnuke was used to process the raw data, with reads discarded if the reads contained adapters or uncalled bases, had a mean Phred below 15, or lacked an exact constant-primer or identifier match. COPE v1.2.5 was used to merge the high-quality paired reads, and each unique nucleotide sequence was defined as a clonotype. MiTCR v1.1 was used to align clonotypes to the IMGT TRBV, TRBD and TRBJ reference segments. The analysis included only V-J combinations with a frequency above 0.0001, which together covered around 99% of the repertoires. A TCS score was defined as the ratio of F50 (clonal expansion) to E x V (chaos), with BLOSUM62-based TCRdist applied between CDR3 peptides within each V-J. Welch's t-statistics and random forest reduced approximately 520 V-J features to fewer than 15, which were used in a naive Bayes classifier (R e1071). TCRdb reran the public reads through fastp at Q25 and MiXCR, keeping productive beta chains. Records with the same CDR3 protein are collapsed into one entry carrying the most frequent genes and DNA. The V and J calls and clone size are TCRdb's, not the authors'. Counted in this sample were around 500,000 distinct CDR3 sequences; around 14% of them appeared once. The top ten constitute less than 20% of the sample.

A patient counted as having stable Graves' hyperthyroidism if no progression to ophthalmopathy occurred over 18 months of follow-up. Hyperthyroidism patients were newly diagnosed, with disease duration under 2 months, and aged 18 to 65 years. Patients with uncontrolled infections, other autoimmune diseases, pregnancy or lactation were excluded. Diagnoses were based on clinical symptoms, serum thyroxine and TRAb, thyroid ultrasound and orbital computed tomography. PBMCs were separated from roughly 10 ml of fresh peripheral blood using Ficoll-Paque density gradient centrifugation. Total RNA was extracted using Trizol reagent, and RNA quality was assessed on an Agilent 2100 Bioanalyzer. This clonotype was counted at least ten times. Its cognate antigen has yet to be identified. The input lacks base qualities; no much larger clone sits a single base away. General findings and caveats noted by the study authors: Blood samples also contained most of the expanded thyroid clonotypes (frequency above 0.001), which suggests that blood repertoires may reflect thyroid immune responses. Sample size was not statistically predetermined, and blinding of investigators to group allocation was not performed. In validation, the model predicted progression to ophthalmopathy a median of about 6.8 months before onset, with about 67% sensitivity and almost 75% specificity. A model built on a 13 V-J signature distinguished ophthalmopathy from stable hyperthyroidism, reaching around 87% sensitivity and under 84% specificity in cross-validation and 80%/75% in testing.

The chain uses TRBV6-1 and TRBJ1-5; TRBD1 agrees with 10 junctional bases. Sequencing was done on a sample of blood. The source of this sequence is a young woman with Graves' hyperthyroidism. In nucleotide form, the sequence is TGTGCCAGCAGTACCACGACAGGGGGCACCAATCAGCCCCAGCATTTT. Its protein product is CASSTTTGGTNQPQHF.